This TCR beta chain emerged from a study of blood T cell repertoires in COVID-19. Study at large: Nucleic acid was either cDNA or gDNA, and it came from T cells, B-cell-depleted T cells, or PBMCs.

Germline V gene data show CDR1 as SGHRS and CDR2 as YFSETQ. V lost 4 bases and J 4 bases, leaving 12 bases between the germline ends. The CDR3 runs to 14 residues. The count of this clone is one. Original processing notes: Amplification of reference gene primers was used by the study to estimate nucleated cell counts. Clones were sequenced by immunoSEQ multiplex PCR, and TCRdb holds only the in-frame ones, with some missing. The DNA gave D and trimming, while V, J and clone size come from that table. The profile shows just under 45,000 clones, 75% to 90% of them singletons. V gene TRBV5-1 combines with J gene TRBJ2-1, with D perhaps matching TRBD2 (6 bases). The specimen was peripheral blood. The receptor comes from an elderly woman in a cohort sampled during active or convalescent COVID-19. CDR3 coding DNA: TGCGCCAGCAGCGCCGCGGGGCAATACAATGAGCAGTTCTTC. Amino acid sequence: CASSAAGQYNEQFF.